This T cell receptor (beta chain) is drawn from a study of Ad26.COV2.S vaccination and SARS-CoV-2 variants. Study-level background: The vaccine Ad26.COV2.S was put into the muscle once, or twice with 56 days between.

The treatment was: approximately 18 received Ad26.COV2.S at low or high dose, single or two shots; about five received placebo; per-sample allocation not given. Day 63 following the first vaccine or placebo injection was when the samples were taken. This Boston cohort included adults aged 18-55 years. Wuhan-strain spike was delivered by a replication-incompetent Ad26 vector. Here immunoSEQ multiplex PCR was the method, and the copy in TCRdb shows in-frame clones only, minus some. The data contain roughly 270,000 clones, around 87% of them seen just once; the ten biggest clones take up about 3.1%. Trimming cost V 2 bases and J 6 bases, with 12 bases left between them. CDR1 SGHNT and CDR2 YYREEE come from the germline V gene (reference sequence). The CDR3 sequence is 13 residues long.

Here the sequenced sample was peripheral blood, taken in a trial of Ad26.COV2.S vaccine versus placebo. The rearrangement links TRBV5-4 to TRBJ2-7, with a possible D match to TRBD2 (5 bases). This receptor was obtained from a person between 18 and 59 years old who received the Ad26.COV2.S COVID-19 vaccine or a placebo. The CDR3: CASSFGSEVEQYF. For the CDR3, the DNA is TGTGCCAGCAGCTTTGGTAGCGAGGTCGAGCAGTACTTC. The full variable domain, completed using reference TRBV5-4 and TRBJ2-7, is ETGVTQSPTHLIKTRGQQVTLRCSSQSGHNTVSWYQQALGQGPQFIFQYYREEENGRGNFPPRFSGLQFPNYSSELNVNALELDDSALYLCASSFGSEVEQYFGPGTRLTVT.